The 13 T cell receptor beta chains below all came from one sample that was sequenced in a study of prognosis after radiotherapy for stage I lung cancer (dated by TCRdb to 2020 to 2022). Sequencing was performed on an Illumina HiSeq 3000. Two rounds of multiplex PCR on genomic DNA were used to amplify the TCR beta CDR3 region. The first PCR round used primers specific to each TRBV and TRBJ gene, and the primer sequences were filed in Chinese patent CN105087789A. TCRdb reanalyzed the raw reads on its own, using fastp at Q25 for trimming and MiXCR for clone calling, and kept in-frame beta chains. Rows are combined by CDR3 protein, so each entry shows the most common genes and DNA. This sample lists 26,000 or so distinct CDR3 sequences; approximately 29% were detected once. The ten largest clones take up around 35% of the sample. This material consisted of PBMCs, taken before or after stereotactic body radiation therapy (not recorded which). These TCRs come from a donor over 45 with non-small cell lung cancer.

In its sample, this clonotype was seen many times. This chain uses TRBV15 with TRBJ2-7, with TRBD2 matching over 9 bases. V lost 1 base, J lost 7 bases, and 8 bases stayed unmatched. CDR1 and CDR2 from the germline V gene are LNHNV and YYDKDF (reference sequence). The CDR3 sequence is 15 residues long. CDR3 amino acids: CATSRGQAGGSEQYF. CDR3 DNA: TGTGCCACCAGCAGAGGTCAAGCGGGAGGCAGTGAGCAGTACTTC.

This clonotype was recorded at least ten times. V is TRBV28 and J is TRBJ2-3; 7 nucleotides match TRBD1. Germline V gene sequence: CDR1 MDHEN, CDR2 SYDVKM. The CDR3 contains 15 residues. J was trimmed by 1 base and V by 5 bases; bases with no gene match: 6. The CDR3 nucleotides read TGTGCCAGCAGTCTCGGGACAGCCCGCACAGATACGCAGTATTTT. Protein sequence: CASSLGTARTDTQYF. The full variable domain, with the rest looked up from reference TRBV28 and TRBJ2-3, is DVKVTQSSRYLVKRTGEKVFLECVQDMDHENMFWYRQDPGLGLRLIYFSYDVKMKEKGDIPEGYSVSREKKERFSLILESASTNQTSMYLCASSLGTARTDTQYFGPGTRLTVL.

This clonotype has a count of ten or more. Sequence at one end of the junction differs from germline and may be a read error. The rearrangement uses TRBV27 and TRBJ1-1, with no clear D. In germline, CDR1 is MNHEY, CDR2 SMNVEV (reference sequence). This CDR3 contains 13 residues. The CDR3 sequence is CASSPLVVAEASF. CDR3 in DNA: TGTGCCAGCAGCCCTTTAGTCGTGGCTGAAGCTTCCTTT.

This clonotype was counted at least ten times. CDR3 protein: CASSLGQGGYGYTF. The CDR3 DNA sequence: TGCGCCAGCAGCCTAGGACAGGGCGGCTATGGCTACACCTTC. V is TRBV5-1 and J is TRBJ1-2; TRBD1 matches at 8 bases. Germline V gives CDR1 SGHRS, CDR2 YFSETQ. The CDR3 is 14 amino acids. The V gene end was trimmed by 4 bases and the J gene end by 4 bases; junction bases not matched to a gene: 6.

This clonotype was observed once. The gene calls are TRBV19 and TRBJ2-7; 9 bases are shared with TRBD2. CDR1 LNHDA and CDR2 SQIVND come from the germline V gene (reference sequence). The CDR3 is made up of 16 amino acids. J lost 3 bases, V lost 3 bases, and 9 bases had no gene match. The CDR3 here is CASSIEGTSWNYEQYF. The CDR3 nucleotides are TGTGCCAGTAGTATCGAAGGGACTAGCTGGAACTACGAGCAGTACTTC.

With regard to this clonotype: With only one base between it and a far larger clone, this is likely a read error. The V call is TRBV6-4, the J call TRBJ2-3; D gene unclear. This CDR3 has 14 residues. Looked up from germline, CDR1 is MRHNA and CDR2 is SNTAGT. Trimming pared 6 bases from V and 1 base from J, leaving 11 bases between. The CDR3 spells CASRMGIGTDTQYF. The CDR3 DNA is TGTGCCAGCAGGATGGGGATAGGCACAGATACGCAGTATTTT.

This clonotype was seen ten or more times. The V call is TRBV3-1, the J call TRBJ2-5; maybe TRBD1 (6 bases). CDR3 length equals 15 residues. Trimming removed 2 bases at V and 3 bases at J, with 13 bases between. Germline V gives CDR1 LGHDT, CDR2 YNNKEL (reference sequence). CDR3: CASSQYVSGEETQYF. The DNA of the CDR3 is TGTGCCAGCAGCCAATATGTCTCAGGGGAAGAGACCCAGTACTTC.

This clonotype has ten or more counts. The CDR3 DNA is TGTGCCAGTAGAATGGAGGGGTTGTCCTACAATGAGCAGTTCTTC. Translated, it gives CASRMEGLSYNEQFF. This sequence joins TRBV19 and TRBJ2-1; a weak D match, TRBD2 (6 bases). Germline values: CDR1 LNHDA, CDR2 SQIVND (reference sequence). There are 15 residues in the CDR3. Trimming removed 6 bases at V and 1 base at J, with 13 bases between.

In regard to this clonotype: A far bigger clonotype differs at one base, so this is likely a read error. The chain combines TRBV6-9 with TRBJ1-5; 8 bases are shared with TRBD1. Germline values: CDR1 MNHGY, CDR2 SVAAGI. The CDR3 consists of 13 residues. The CDR3: CASRQGPGQPKHF. The CDR3, as DNA: TGTGCCAGTCGACAGGGGCCGGGGCAGCCCAAGCATTTT.

This clonotype occurred many times. The V and J genes are TRBV24-1 and TRBJ2-3; 11 bases fit TRBD2. With 1 base clipped from V and 6 bases from J, the junction kept 5 bases outside the gene matches. The length of the CDR3 is 16 residues. Germline lookup yields CDR1 KGHDR and CDR2 SFDVKD. The CDR3 nucleotides read TGTGCCACCAGTGATTTTAGCGGGGGGGCACCCGATACGCAGTATTTT. Translated: CATSDFSGGAPDTQYF.

A note on this clonotype: A much larger clonotype is one base distant, so this may be a read error. The V gene is TRBV20-1, the J gene TRBJ2-5; D gene uncertain. The CDR3 totals 11 residues. Germline V gives CDR1 DFQATT, CDR2 SNEGSKA (reference sequence). Trimming pared 8 bases from V and 1 base from J, leaving 8 bases between. In DNA, the CDR3 is TGCAGTTCTATGACCCAAGAGACCCAGTACTTC. As protein: CSSMTQETQYF.

Turning to this clonotype: Given a much more abundant clone one base away, this may be a read error. This chain links TRBV20-1 with TRBJ2-1; D remains ambiguous. The germline V and J ends were trimmed by 3 bases and 9 bases, with 6 bases remaining between them. CDR3 length equals 10 residues. Germline lookup yields CDR1 DFQATT and CDR2 SNEGSKA (reference sequence). For the CDR3, the DNA is TGCAGTGCTAGGTGTACTGAGCAGTTCTTC. It encodes CSARCTEQFF.

This clonotype came up many times. The rearrangement uses TRBV9 and TRBJ2-3; the match to TRBD2 covers 13 bases. CDR1 and CDR2 (germline): SGDLS, YYNGEE. The CDR3 sequence is 16 residues long. Trimming cost V 0 bases and J 7 bases; bases outside gene matches: 5. The CDR3 sequence: CASSVGGGTSGNTQYF. The CDR3 coding sequence is TGTGCCAGCAGCGTAGGTGGGGGGACTAGCGGGAATACGCAGTATTTT. The whole variable domain, remainder taken from reference TRBV9 and TRBJ2-3, is DSGVTQTPKHLITATGQRVTLRCSPRSGDLSVYWYQQSLDQGLQFLIQYYNGEERAKGNILERFSAQQFPDLHSELNLSSLELGDSALYFCASSVGGGTSGNTQYFGPGTRLTVL.